Below are 7 T cell receptor beta chains sequenced from a single sample in a study of T cell clusters in autoimmune cytopenias. Each sample's input was 250 ng genomic DNA, some 40,000 genome equivalents. Multiplex touch-down PCR amplified TRB using TRB-A and TRB-B pools in one tube. Each CDR3 protein gets one entry in TCRdb, which reprocessed the multiplex PCR reads and gives no DNA. This listing includes around 5,000 distinct CDR3 sequences. The same data also contributed to another study, on T cell repertoires in aging, cancer and after chemotherapy.

Sample: peripheral blood. The receptors shown here come from a human donor with chronic lymphocytic leukemia. The donor label of this sample is uncertain.

The chain links TRBV19 to TRBJ1-4; with no DNA, the TCRdb D assignment of TRBD1 cannot be verified. The V gene's germline CDR1 is LNHDA and CDR2 SQIVND (reference sequence). CDR3 length: 17 residues. CDR3 in amino acids: CASSTYRDRVSNEKLFF.

This chain links TRBV7-2 with TRBJ2-7; checking the TCRdb D call of TRBD1 is not possible without DNA. The CDR3 consists of 15 residues. The germline V gene encodes CDR1 SGHTA and CDR2 FQGNSA. This CDR3 is CASSLVPGRRYEQYF.

Considering frequency, this clonotype is medium-sized. J is TRBJ2-3 and V is TRBV19; TCRdb outputs TRBD2, but without DNA this stays unchecked. The CDR3 contains 17 residues. Germline CDR1 LNHDA, CDR2 SQIVND (reference sequence). The CDR3 loop reads CASSSLTSGFSTDTQYF.

This clonotype is identified as medium-sized from frequency. This chain connects TRBV5-4 to TRBJ2-2; TCRdb reports TRBD1, a call that lacks DNA to check it against. The CDR3 is 14 amino acids. Germline CDR1 and CDR2: SGHNT and YYREEE (reference sequence). The CDR3: CASGDREVAGELFF. Full variable domain (missing parts from reference TRBV5-4 and TRBJ2-2): ETGVTQSPTHLIKTRGQQVTLRCSSQSGHNTVSWYQQALGQGPQFIFQYYREEENGRGNFPPRFSGLQFPNYSSELNVNALELDDSALYLCASGDREVAGELFFGEGSRLTVL.

The chain links TRBV18 to TRBJ1-1; TCRdb returns TRBD1, unconfirmable since there is no DNA. The CDR3 has 17 residues. Germline V CDR1 and CDR2: KGHSH, LQKENI. This CDR3 is CASSPWQGAGVGTEAFF.

This sequence joins TRBV12-3 or TRBV12-4 and TRBJ2-3; absent DNA, TCRdb's TRBD2 call cannot be checked. This CDR3 is built from 16 residues. The CDR3 loop reads CASSSGVAGGTDTQYF.

The CDR3 is CSALGVGQETQYF. V gene TRBV20-1 combines with J gene TRBJ2-5. CDR1 and CDR2 from the germline V gene are DFQATT and SNEGSKA (reference sequence). This CDR3 comprises 13 residues.